This T cell receptor beta chain was sequenced during a study of T cell repertoires in cytomegalovirus infection (dated by TCRdb to about 2019). As for the study more broadly: Alongside well-studied HLA-B-restricted epitopes, the peptide stimulations were aimed at recently identified HLA-C-restricted CMV epitopes, whose presentation resists viral immunomodulation. Donor HLA type was relevant to the analysis, as public TCR beta signatures indicated carriage of CMV infection together with the matching HLA type.

The CDR3 runs 15 residues from the cysteine to the phenylalanine. Just CDR3 DNA is preserved here, 45 bases in frame from base 1. CDR1 and CDR2 are read off the germline V gene (reference sequence) as SSHAT and FNYEAQ. Unmatched junction bases come to 5, with V trimmed by 5 bases and J by 0 bases. As to this clonotype: There is no known antigen for this receptor. One base away there is no much larger clone; base qualities are not given.

Reading the label with the study, this specimen's treatment or condition is: in vitro stimulation with specific CMV peptide epitopes to enrich CMV-specific T cells. General study outcomes and caveats: The ex vivo response was dominated by HLA-C-restricted CMV-specific TCR beta clonotypes, which also provided the single most frequent clonotype in two of eight donors. In both this cohort and an independent 352-donor cohort, the cumulative frequency of public TCR beta family members distinguished carriers of CMV infection plus the relevant HLA type.

The listed sequencing device is Illumina HiSeq 1500. Using fastp at Q25 and MiXCR, TCRdb reprocessed the public reads and kept productive beta chains. Rows merge per CDR3 protein into single entries with the most common DNA and genes. The sample has about 69,000 distinct CDR3 sequences on record, about 27% of them singletons. 59% of the sample goes to the ten largest clones. This receptor chain uses TRBV7-7 and TRBJ2-7, with 9 bases aligning to TRBD1. This specimen was CD8+ T cells from cultured PBMCs, taken from culture after CMV antigen stimulation. The TCR was taken from a human donor in good health (CMV status not recorded). Some clones in this sample may be carry-over from other donors' samples. The CDR3 reads as follows: CASSPGTGPSYEQYF. The DNA sequence is as follows: TGTGCCAGCAGCCCTGGGACAGGGCCCTCCTACGAGCAGTACTTC.